The 14 T cell receptor beta chains in this list originate from one sample, sequenced in a study of OX40 agonist ivuxolimab in advanced cancers. Sequencing was performed with immunoSEQ multiplex PCR; in TCRdb, only in-frame clones are kept and a portion is missing. The data contain 150,000 to 170,000 clones, 94% of them seen just once; the ten biggest clones take up approximately 0.32%. Sequencing was performed on CD4+ or CD8+ T cells sorted from blood, taken in a trial of the OX40 agonist ivuxolimab. The source is an adult with an advanced solid tumor such as melanoma, head and neck, liver or kidney cancer.

The CDR3 region is CASRGGTGGVRTEAFF. CDR3 nucleotides: TGCGCCAGCAGGGGAGGGACAGGGGGCGTCAGGACTGAAGCTTTCTTT. This chain joins TRBV5-1 and TRBJ1-1; 12 positions agree with TRBD1. This CDR3 spans 16 amino acids. V gave up 5 bases and J gave up 5 bases; unmatched junction bases: 10. Germline V gives CDR1 SGHRS, CDR2 YFSETQ.

The gene calls are TRBV6-6 and TRBJ1-1; no firm D call. The V gene's germline CDR1 is MNHNY and CDR2 SVGAGI (reference sequence). V shed 6 bases and J shed 5 bases, with 7 bases lying between them. The CDR3 runs to 11 residues. The CDR3: CASSRQTEAFF. The CDR3 nucleotides read TGTGCCAGCAGCAGGCAAACTGAAGCTTTCTTT.

This clone showed up just a few times. This chain joins TRBV7-2 and TRBJ1-6; 9 bases are shared with TRBD1. This CDR3 has 15 amino acids. Germline assignment: CDR1 SGHTA and CDR2 FQGNSA. The V and J ends lost 3 bases and 11 bases, in that order; junction bases with no gene match: 8. As DNA, the CDR3 is TGTGCCAGCAGCTTGGGACAGGGAGGTGGGACACCCCTCCACTTT. It codes for CASSLGQGGGTPLHF.

This chain links TRBV5-1 with TRBJ2-3; 12 nucleotides match TRBD2. J gave up 0 bases and V 5 bases, and 4 bases lay outside the gene matches. The CDR3 has 16 amino acids. Germline CDR1 reads SGHRS; CDR2 reads YFSETQ. This CDR3 reads CASRTGTSGSTDTQYF. In nucleotides, the CDR3 is TGCGCCAGCAGAACCGGGACTAGCGGGAGCACAGATACGCAGTATTTT.

The rearrangement uses TRBV19 and TRBJ2-7, with TRBD1 identical over 7 bases. This CDR3 has 14 amino acids. Germline CDR1 is LNHDA and CDR2 is SQIVND (reference sequence). The J segment lost 3 bases and the V segment lost 5 bases, leaving 7 bases of the junction unmatched. In nucleotides, the CDR3 is TGTGCCAGTAGTCCGGACAGGAGTTACTACGAGCAGTACTTC. Its translation: CASSPDRSYYEQYF.

CDR3 region: CASSPTRQGISEAFF. The DNA of the CDR3 is TGTGCCAGCAGCCCGACCCGACAGGGGATATCTGAAGCTTTCTTT. The V and J genes are TRBV7-2 and TRBJ1-1, with 8 bases aligning to TRBD1. Unmatched junction bases numbered 11, after V lost 5 bases and J lost 6 bases. This CDR3 has 15 amino acids. Germline V gene sequence: CDR1 SGHTA, CDR2 FQGNSA.

This chain connects TRBV6-5 to TRBJ2-6; D gene ambiguous. CDR3 length: 15 residues. The V end lost 6 bases, the J end lost 0 bases, and 9 bases lay between the germline ends. Germline-derived CDR1 and CDR2 are MNHEY and SVGAGI. CDR3 amino acids: CASSRAVSGANVLTF. CDR3 nucleotide sequence: TGTGCCAGCAGCCGCGCCGTCTCTGGGGCCAACGTCCTGACTTTC.

This CDR3 reads CASSYLGLAGYNEQFF. The DNA for the CDR3 is TGTGCCAGTAGCTACCTTGGACTAGCGGGATACAATGAGCAGTTCTTC. V is TRBV19 and J is TRBJ2-1; 12 bases are shared with TRBD2. Germline V gene sequence: CDR1 LNHDA, CDR2 SQIVND (reference sequence). V gave up 6 bases and J gave up 4 bases; unmatched junction bases: 7. The CDR3 consists of 16 residues.

This chain joins TRBV7-2 and TRBJ1-3; 11 positions match TRBD1. This CDR3 is built from 14 residues. Germline V gene data show CDR1 as SGHTA and CDR2 as FQGNSA. V gave up 4 bases and J gave up 8 bases; unmatched junction bases: 4. This CDR3 is CASSWGQGGDTIYF. As DNA, the CDR3 is TGTGCCAGCAGCTGGGGACAGGGGGGGGACACCATATATTTT.

The chain recombines TRBV7-2 with TRBJ2-1; D is unclear. CDR3 length: 12 residues. Germline V gene data show CDR1 as SGHTA and CDR2 as FQGNSA. Trimming shortened V by 1 base and J by 3 bases, and 1 base separated the two germline ends. This chain's CDR3 is CASSLGYNEQFF. For the CDR3, the DNA is TGTGCCAGCAGCTTAGGCTACAATGAGCAGTTCTTC.

The chain recombines TRBV21-1 with TRBJ2-1; the D call TRBD2 from the table was never checked on the DNA. TRBV21-1 is tagged as a pseudogene. The CDR3 is 13 residues long. The CDR3 region is CASSPRLVNEQFF. DNA for the CDR3: TGTGCCAGCAGCCCCCGACTGGTTAATGAGCAGTTCTTC.

The V call is TRBV15, the J call TRBJ1-2; 9 positions agree with TRBD1. This CDR3 has 15 residues. Germline assignment: CDR1 LNHNV and CDR2 YYDKDF (reference sequence). V lost 0 bases to trimming and J lost 8 bases; unmatched junction nucleotides: 7. The CDR3, as DNA: TGTGCCACCAGCAGAGATCAAGGGACAGGGTACGGCTACACCTTC. This codes for CATSRDQGTGYGYTF. Variable domain in full (rest from reference TRBV15 and TRBJ1-2): DAMVIQNPRYQVTQFGKPVTLSCSQTLNHNVMYWYQQKSSQAPKLLFHYYDKDFNNEADTPDNFQSRRPNTSFCFLDIRSPGLGDTAMYLCATSRDQGTGYGYTFGSGTRLTVV.

This chain links TRBV6-5 with TRBJ2-7; D is undetermined. The germline V gene encodes CDR1 MNHEY and CDR2 SVGAGI. The CDR3 runs 16 residues. Trimming took off 0 bases at V and 0 bases at J, with 12 bases between the two ends. The CDR3 sequence: CASSYSNFPGSYEQYF. The DNA for the CDR3 is TGTGCCAGCAGTTACTCGAATTTCCCGGGCTCCTACGAGCAGTACTTC.

This sequence joins TRBV7-6 and TRBJ1-1; TRBD1 is a possible D gene (5 bases). Germline values: CDR1 SGHVS, CDR2 FNYEAQ. This CDR3 is built from 14 residues. The V and J ends lost 5 bases and 1 base respectively, with 11 bases between them. The CDR3 sequence is CASSPGHTNTEAFF. The DNA of the CDR3 is TGTGCCAGCAGCCCTGGACATACGAACACTGAAGCTTTCTTT.